This T cell receptor beta chain was sequenced for a study of CD8+ T cells in alopecia areata. Following extraction, RNA underwent reverse transcription to cDNA, which served as the sequencing template. Here immunoSEQ multiplex PCR was the method, and the copy in TCRdb shows in-frame clones only, minus some. The sample lists roughly 150,000 clones; 50% to 60% were seen once. Comments on this clone: Its antigen is as yet unknown.

Study conclusions and caveats: Besides other cells, scalp samples also yield sequences of resident alphabeta T cells from normal skin. Normal scalp showed lower clonality than lesional scalp, especially alopecia totalis/universalis.

The CDR3 is made up of 15 amino acids. Between the trimmed V and J ends, which lost 4 bases and 2 bases, there was a span of 15 bases. Germline V gives CDR1 SGDLS, CDR2 YYNGEE. The material sequenced was CD4+ T cells sorted from blood. The TCR comes from a human donor in good health. The chain joins TRBV9 to TRBJ1-2; D not resolved. The CDR3 DNA is TGTGCCAGCAGCCCCCATCCGGACCGAAACTATGGCTACACCTTC. This sequence encodes CASSPHPDRNYGYTF.